The 23 T cell receptor beta chains below all came from one sample that was sequenced in a study of cytomegalovirus exposure and HLA in healthy donors. TCRdb's table, derived via immunoSEQ multiplex PCR, lists solely in-frame clones and lacks some. Of roughly 52,000 clones listed, about nine tenths are singletons. Sample: PBMCs. These receptors were obtained from a man aged 18-30 years in good health and CMV-seronegative.

The chain employs TRBV5-1 and TRBJ2-2; 13 bases align to TRBD2. The CDR3 is made up of 16 amino acids. Germline V CDR1 and CDR2: SGHRS, YFSETQ. V lost 4 bases and J lost 3; bases outside the gene matches: 3. CDR3 residues: CASSAGLAGDTGELFF. The CDR3 DNA reads as TGCGCCAGCAGCGCTGGACTAGCGGGAGACACCGGGGAGCTGTTTTTT. Full variable domain (missing parts from reference TRBV5-1 and TRBJ2-2): KAGVTQTPRYLIKTRGQQVTLSCSPISGHRSVSWYQQTPGQGLQFLFEYFSETQRNKGNFPGRFSGRQFSNSRSEMNVSTLELGDSALYLCASSAGLAGDTGELFFGEGSRLTVL.

The chain links TRBV28 to TRBJ1-1; D gene uncertain. The CDR3 is 14 amino acids. CDR1 is MDHEN and CDR2 is SYDVKM in the germline V gene. V shed 2 bases and J shed 4 bases, with 11 bases lying between them. In DNA form, the CDR3 reads TGTGCCAGCAGTTTAACTGGGCTTGGCACTGAAGCTTTCTTT. Protein product: CASSLTGLGTEAFF.

This sequence joins TRBV2 and TRBJ1-5, with 7 bases fitting TRBD1. The germline V gene has CDR1 SNHLY and CDR2 FYNNEI. The CDR3 covers 14 residues. V trimming: 6 bases; J trimming: 4 bases; junction bases outside the gene matches: 6. In DNA, the CDR3 is TGTGCCAGCAGAGGGACAGACGGAAATCAGCCCCAGCATTTT. It translates to CASRGTDGNQPQHF.

The V gene is TRBV2, the J gene TRBJ2-2; D is possibly TRBD2 (6 bases). This CDR3 comprises 17 residues. CDR1 and CDR2 (germline): SNHLY, FYNNEI. V was pared by 0 bases and J by 0 bases, with 11 bases between. Here the CDR3 reads CASSEALTGANTGELFF. DNA for the CDR3: TGTGCCAGCAGTGAAGCGCTTACGGGGGCGAACACCGGGGAGCTGTTTTTT.

This chain uses TRBV19 with TRBJ1-3; D is unresolved. The CDR3 is 15 amino acids. The V gene's germline CDR1 is LNHDA and CDR2 SQIVND (reference sequence). Trimming shortened V by 1 base and J by 3 bases, and 10 bases separated the two germline ends. The CDR3 reads CASSIVGRRGNTIYF. In DNA, the CDR3 is TGTGCCAGTAGTATAGTTGGGAGACGTGGAAACACCATATATTTT. Looking up the rest from reference TRBV19 and TRBJ1-3 gives the full variable domain: DGGITQSPKYLFRKEGQNVTLSCEQNLNHDAMYWYRQDPGQGLRLIYYSQIVNDFQKGDIAEGYSVSREKKESFPLTVTSAQKNPTAFYLCASSIVGRRGNTIYFGEGSWLTVV.

The count of this clone is one. The chain carries TRBV30 and TRBJ2-1, with 10 bases matching TRBD2. V lost 7 bases and J lost 8; bases outside the gene matches: 11. The CDR3 length is 14 residues. Per germline, CDR1 GTSNPN and CDR2 SVGIG (reference sequence). CDR3: CALARASGSYEQFF. CDR3 bases: TGTGCCTTGGCTAGGGCTAGCGGGAGCTATGAGCAGTTCTTC.

The chain carries TRBV11-2 and TRBJ2-1; the match to TRBD2 covers 12 bases. CDR1 is SGHAT, CDR2 FQNNGV, per germline. The CDR3 extends over 14 amino acids. Trimming at V came to 6 bases and at J to 6 bases, leaving 3 bases not matched to a gene. The CDR3 DNA is TGTGCCAGCAGGGCTAGCGGGAGGGGCAATGAGCAGTTCTTC. Amino acid sequence: CASRASGRGNEQFF. Combining the CDR3 with reference TRBV11-2 and TRBJ2-1 gives the whole variable domain EAGVAQSPRYKIIEKRQSVAFWCNPISGHATLYWYQQILGQGPKLLIQFQNNGVVDDSQLPKDRFSAERLKGVDSTLKIQPAKLEDSAVYLCASRASGRGNEQFFGPGTRLTVL.

The V call is TRBV11-2, the J call TRBJ2-7; D is unclear. The ends were cut back, 1 base at V and 3 bases at J, with 4 bases in the middle. The CDR3 totals 12 residues. Germline CDR1 reads SGHAT; CDR2 reads FQNNGV. The CDR3: CASSLASYEQYF. CDR3 nucleotides: TGTGCCAGCAGCTTAGCCAGCTACGAGCAGTACTTC.

The chain couples TRBV9 to TRBJ2-7; 9 nucleotides agree with TRBD2. This CDR3 has 15 amino acids. CDR1 SGDLS and CDR2 YYNGEE come from the germline V gene. The V segment lost 2 bases and the J segment 2 bases; nucleotides outside the gene matches: 5. CDR3 residues: CASSVSSGTAYEQYF. CDR3 coding DNA: TGTGCCAGCAGCGTCTCTAGCGGGACCGCCTACGAGCAGTACTTC.

The gene calls are TRBV5-4 and TRBJ2-6; 8 nucleotides agree with TRBD1. This CDR3 spans 18 amino acids. Looked up from germline, CDR1 is SGHNT and CDR2 is YYREEE (reference sequence). The V segment lost 1 base and the J segment 4 bases; nucleotides outside the gene matches: 10. CDR3 residues: CASSLPGTGLLGANVLTF. The CDR3 bases are TGTGCCAGCAGCTTGCCCGGGACAGGTCTGCTGGGGGCCAACGTCCTGACTTTC.

This rearrangement joins TRBV6-6 to TRBJ2-7, with 9 nucleotides matching TRBD1. This CDR3 spans 13 amino acids. Per the germline V gene, CDR1 is MNHNY and CDR2 is SVGAGI (reference sequence). V shed 6 bases and J 6 bases; nucleotides not matched to a gene: 6. DNA of the CDR3: TGTGCCAGCAGGTCGGGACAGGGACTCGAGCAGTACTTC. Its protein product is CASRSGQGLEQYF.

The gene calls are TRBV27 and TRBJ2-1; D perhaps matches TRBD2 (5 bases). The V gene lost 5 bases and the J gene lost 3 bases, with 14 bases spanning the gap. The CDR3 covers 15 residues. CDR1 and CDR2 from the germline V gene are MNHEY and SMNVEV (reference sequence). CDR3 loop: CASSPNPGLYNEQFF. Written as DNA, the CDR3 is TGTGCCAGCAGTCCGAACCCCGGACTCTACAATGAGCAGTTCTTC.

This clone was seen only a few times. The chain uses TRBV11-2 and TRBJ2-1; TRBD1 matches 9 bases. The CDR3 consists of 16 residues. Trimming removed 4 bases from V and 8 bases from J; junction bases left unmatched: 12. In germline, CDR1 is SGHAT, CDR2 FQNNGV. The CDR3 reads CASSSEHDRGTDEQFF. CDR3 DNA: TGTGCCAGCAGCTCCGAACATGACAGGGGGACCGATGAGCAGTTCTTC. Full variable domain (rest looked up from reference TRBV11-2 and TRBJ2-1): EAGVAQSPRYKIIEKRQSVAFWCNPISGHATLYWYQQILGQGPKLLIQFQNNGVVDDSQLPKDRFSAERLKGVDSTLKIQPAKLEDSAVYLCASSSEHDRGTDEQFFGPGTRLTVL.

V is TRBV28 and J is TRBJ1-3; D is ambiguous. CDR3 length: 15 amino acids. Germline V lookup: CDR1 MDHEN, CDR2 SYDVKM. V was clipped by 5 bases and J by 0 bases, with 11 bases between them. Written as DNA, the CDR3 is TGTGCCAGCAGTACCGGAGGGAACTCTGGAAACACCATATATTTT. Protein product: CASSTGGNSGNTIYF.

This sequence joins TRBV29-1 and TRBJ2-5; TRBD1 is a possible D gene (6 bases). With 0 bases removed from V and 1 base from J, the gap between germline ends came to 9 bases. Germline CDR1 SQVTM, CDR2 ANQGSEA. The CDR3 has 14 amino acids. In DNA form, the CDR3 reads TGCAGCGTTGAAGATACAGGGTCCCAAGAGACCCAGTACTTC. It codes for CSVEDTGSQETQYF. Full variable domain (missing parts from reference TRBV29-1 and TRBJ2-5): SAVISQKPSRDICQRGTSLTIQCQVDSQVTMMFWYRQQPGQSLTLIATANQGSEATYESGFVIDKFPISRPNLTFSTLTVSNMSPEDSSIYLCSVEDTGSQETQYFGPGTRLLVL.

The genes are TRBV6-5 and TRBJ2-3; D unresolved. CDR1 MNHEY and CDR2 SVGAGI come from the germline V gene. V was cut by 2 bases and J by 6 bases, with 9 bases left in between. The CDR3 extends over 13 amino acids. The CDR3 DNA reads TGTGCCAGCAGTTACAAGGCGGCGGATACGCAGTATTTT. Encoded protein: CASSYKAADTQYF.

This chain joins TRBV5-5 and TRBJ1-1; perhaps TRBD1 as D (6 bases). V was pared by 1 base and J by 8 bases, with 12 bases between. Germline CDR1 is SGHKS and CDR2 is YYEKEE (reference sequence). This CDR3 is 13 amino acids long. Here the CDR3 DNA reads TGTGCCAGCAGCTTGTCCGGGACACTAGAAGCTTTCTTT. It is translated as CASSLSGTLEAFF. Variable domain in full (rest from reference TRBV5-5 and TRBJ1-1): DAGVTQSPTHLIKTRGQQVTLRCSPISGHKSVSWYQQVLGQGPQFIFQYYEKEERGRGNFPDRFSARQFPNYSSELNVNALLLGDSALYLCASSLSGTLEAFFGQGTRLTVV.

V and J are TRBV4-1 and TRBJ1-2; TRBD1 is a possible D gene (5 bases). Trimming took 0 bases from V and 8 from J, leaving 16 bases between them. This CDR3 is 15 amino acids long. CDR1 is MGHRA and CDR2 is YSYEKL in the germline V gene. The CDR3 DNA reads as TGCGCCAGCAGCCAAGAAGGAAACAGGCTAACAGGCTACACCTTC. Protein sequence: CASSQEGNRLTGYTF.

The table lists this clone with a count of one. The rearrangement uses TRBV2 and TRBJ1-1; unclear D gene. The CDR3 length is 11 residues. Germline CDR1 SNHLY, CDR2 FYNNEI. With 10 bases removed from V and 5 bases from J, the gap between germline ends came to 11 bases. CDR3 in amino acids: CATRLGTEAFF. The CDR3, as DNA: TGTGCCACGAGGCTTGGAACTGAAGCTTTCTTT. The full variable domain, in which reference TRBV2 and TRBJ1-1 provide the parts outside the CDR3, is EPEVTQTPSHQVTQMGQEVILRCVPISNHLYFYWYRQILGQKVEFLVSFYNNEISEKSEIFDDQFSVERPDGSNFTLKIRSTKLEDSAMYFCATRLGTEAFFGQGTRLTVV.

The chain links TRBV5-4 to TRBJ2-1; 12 positions match TRBD1. The CDR3 runs to 16 residues. The V gene's germline CDR1 is SGHNT and CDR2 YYREEE (reference sequence). Unmatched junction bases numbered 10, after V lost 4 bases and J lost 8 bases. The CDR3 DNA follows: TGTGCCAGCAGCCCAGATCCGGGACAGGGGGCCGATGAGCAGTTCTTC. Its protein is CASSPDPGQGADEQFF.

The chain couples TRBV19 to TRBJ1-2, with D possibly being TRBD1 (5 bases). The V and J ends lost 5 bases and 8 bases respectively, with 15 bases between them. The CDR3 spans 13 residues. From germline, CDR1 is LNHDA and CDR2 SQIVND (reference sequence). The chain's CDR3 is CASSLRQGRGYTF. The DNA of the CDR3 is TGTGCCAGTAGTCTCAGGCAGGGAAGAGGCTACACCTTC. Filled out from reference TRBV19 and TRBJ1-2, the complete variable domain reads DGGITQSPKYLFRKEGQNVTLSCEQNLNHDAMYWYRQDPGQGLRLIYYSQIVNDFQKGDIAEGYSVSREKKESFPLTVTSAQKNPTAFYLCASSLRQGRGYTFGSGTRLTVV.

This clone was observed once. J is TRBJ2-7 and V is TRBV5-4; 7 nucleotides match TRBD1. This CDR3 spans 14 amino acids. Germline CDR1 SGHNT, CDR2 YYREEE (reference sequence). Trimming cost V 4 bases and J 10 bases; bases outside gene matches: 14. CDR3 DNA sequence: TGTGCCAGCAGCCCCTCCGGGACAGCAGCATCTCAGTACTTC. It codes for CASSPSGTAASQYF.

The chain couples TRBV14 to TRBJ2-5, with a tentative D call TRBD2 (6 bases). V lost 1 base and J 2 bases, leaving 8 bases between the germline ends. Germline loops: CDR1 SGHDN, CDR2 FVKESK. The CDR3 totals 14 residues. As DNA, the CDR3 is TGTGCCAGCAGCCAAGTTGGGGGGCAAGAGACCCAGTACTTC. Its protein is CASSQVGGQETQYF.